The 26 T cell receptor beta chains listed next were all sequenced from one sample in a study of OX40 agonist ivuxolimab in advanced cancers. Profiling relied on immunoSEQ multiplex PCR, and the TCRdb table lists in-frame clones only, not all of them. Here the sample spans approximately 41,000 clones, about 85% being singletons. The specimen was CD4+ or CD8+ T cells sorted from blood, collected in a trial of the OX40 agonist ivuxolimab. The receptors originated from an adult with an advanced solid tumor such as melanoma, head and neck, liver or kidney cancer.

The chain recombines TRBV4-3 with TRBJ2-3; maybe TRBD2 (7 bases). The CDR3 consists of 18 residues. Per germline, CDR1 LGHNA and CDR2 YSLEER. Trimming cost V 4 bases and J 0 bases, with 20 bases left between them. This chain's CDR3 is CASSRQTSRGASTDTQYF. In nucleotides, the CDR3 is TGCGCCAGCAGCCGCCAAACGTCTCGGGGGGCTAGCACAGATACGCAGTATTTT.

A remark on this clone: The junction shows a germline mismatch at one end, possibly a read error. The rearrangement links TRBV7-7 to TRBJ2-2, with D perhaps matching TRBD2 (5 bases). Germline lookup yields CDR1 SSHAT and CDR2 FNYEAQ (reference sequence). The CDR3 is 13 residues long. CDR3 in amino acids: CASSGSNTGELFF. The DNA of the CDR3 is TGTGCTAGCAGCGGTTCGAACACCGGGGAGCTGTTTTTT.

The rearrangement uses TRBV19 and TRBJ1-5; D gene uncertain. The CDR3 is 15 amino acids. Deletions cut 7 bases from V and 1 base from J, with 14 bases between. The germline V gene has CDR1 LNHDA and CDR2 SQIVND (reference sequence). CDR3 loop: CASKSQERSNQPQHF. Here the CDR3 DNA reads TGTGCCAGTAAATCACAAGAGAGAAGCAATCAGCCCCAGCATTTT.

In nucleotides, the CDR3 is TGCGCCAGCAGCCAAGAATCAGCGGGGGGGGAGACCCAGTACTTC. It yields the protein CASSQESAGGETQYF. The J gene is TRBJ2-5, the V gene TRBV4-1; 10 nucleotides match TRBD2. Trimming removed 0 bases from V and 5 bases from J; junction bases left unmatched: 3. This CDR3 has 15 amino acids. The V gene's germline CDR1 is MGHRA and CDR2 YSYEKL.

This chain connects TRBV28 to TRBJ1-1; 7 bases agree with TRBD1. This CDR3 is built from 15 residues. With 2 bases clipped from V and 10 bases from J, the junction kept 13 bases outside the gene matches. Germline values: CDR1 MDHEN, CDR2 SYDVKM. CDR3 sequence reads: CASSLIGRGGARAFF. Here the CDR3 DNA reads TGTGCCAGCAGTTTAATAGGCAGGGGGGGAGCGCGAGCTTTCTTT.

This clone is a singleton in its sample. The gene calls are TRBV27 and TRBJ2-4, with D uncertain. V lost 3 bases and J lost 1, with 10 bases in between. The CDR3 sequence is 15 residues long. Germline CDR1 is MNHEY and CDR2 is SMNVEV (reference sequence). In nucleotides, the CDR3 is TGTGCCAGCAGTTTCTCTAGTACTGCCAAAAACATTCAGTACTTC. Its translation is CASSFSSTAKNIQYF.

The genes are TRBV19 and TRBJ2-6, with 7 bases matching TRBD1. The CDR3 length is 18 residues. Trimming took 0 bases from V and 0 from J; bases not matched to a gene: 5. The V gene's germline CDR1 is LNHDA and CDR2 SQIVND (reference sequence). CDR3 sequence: CASSIETGWVSGANVLTF. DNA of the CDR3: TGTGCCAGTAGTATAGAGACAGGGTGGGTCTCTGGGGCCAACGTCCTGACTTTC.

The CDR3 reads CASSDPANTEAFF. The CDR3 DNA sequence: TGCGCCAGCAGTGATCCGGCAAACACTGAAGCTTTCTTT. V and J are TRBV10-2 and TRBJ1-1, with no clear D. The CDR3 length is 13 residues. Germline values: CDR1 WSHSY, CDR2 SAAADI. V shed 3 bases and J shed 2 bases, with 7 bases lying between them.

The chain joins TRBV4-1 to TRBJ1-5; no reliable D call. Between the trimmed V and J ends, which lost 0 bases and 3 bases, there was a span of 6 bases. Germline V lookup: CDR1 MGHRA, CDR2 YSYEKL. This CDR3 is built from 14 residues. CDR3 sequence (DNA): TGCGCCAGCAGCCAAGAGGGGAACAATCAGCCCCAGCATTTT. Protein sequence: CASSQEGNNQPQHF.

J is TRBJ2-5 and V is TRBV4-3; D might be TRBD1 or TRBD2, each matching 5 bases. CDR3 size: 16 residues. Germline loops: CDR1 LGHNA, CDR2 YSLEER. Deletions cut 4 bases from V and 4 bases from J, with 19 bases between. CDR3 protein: CASSPGRAGTGETQYF. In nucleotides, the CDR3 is TGCGCCAGCAGCCCTGGCCGAGCCGGGACGGGAGAGACCCAGTACTTC.

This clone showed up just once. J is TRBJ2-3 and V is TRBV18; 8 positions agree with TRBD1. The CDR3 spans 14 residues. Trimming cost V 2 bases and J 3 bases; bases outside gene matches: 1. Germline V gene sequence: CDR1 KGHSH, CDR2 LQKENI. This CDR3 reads CASSPDRGTDTQYF. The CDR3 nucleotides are TGTGCCAGCTCACCAGACAGGGGTACAGATACGCAGTATTTT.

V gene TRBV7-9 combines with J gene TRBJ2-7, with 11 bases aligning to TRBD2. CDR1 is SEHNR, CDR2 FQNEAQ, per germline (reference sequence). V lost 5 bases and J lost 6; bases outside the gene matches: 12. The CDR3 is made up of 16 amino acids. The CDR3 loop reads CASSLLAGGPRGEQYF. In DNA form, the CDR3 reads TGTGCCAGCAGCCTTTTAGCGGGAGGGCCAAGGGGCGAGCAGTACTTC.

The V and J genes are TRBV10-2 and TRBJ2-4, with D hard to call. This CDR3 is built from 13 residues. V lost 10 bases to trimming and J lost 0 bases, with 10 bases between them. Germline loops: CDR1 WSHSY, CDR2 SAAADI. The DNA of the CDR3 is TGCGCCACCTCAGATCTAGCCAAAAACATTCAGTACTTC. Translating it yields CATSDLAKNIQYF.

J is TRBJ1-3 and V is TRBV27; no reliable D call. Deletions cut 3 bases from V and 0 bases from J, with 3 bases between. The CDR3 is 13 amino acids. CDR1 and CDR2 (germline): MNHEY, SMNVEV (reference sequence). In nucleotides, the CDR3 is TGTGCCAGCAGTTTCAACTCTGGAAACACCATATATTTT. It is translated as CASSFNSGNTIYF.

In nucleotides, the CDR3 is TGTGCCAGCAGCTTCCTAGCGGGAGCCTACAATGAGCAGTTCTTC. Its translation is CASSFLAGAYNEQFF. This chain joins TRBV5-4 and TRBJ2-1; 10 bases align to TRBD2. From germline, CDR1 is SGHNT and CDR2 YYREEE (reference sequence). V lost 2 bases to trimming and J lost 2 bases; unmatched junction nucleotides: 1. The CDR3 loop spans 15 amino acids.

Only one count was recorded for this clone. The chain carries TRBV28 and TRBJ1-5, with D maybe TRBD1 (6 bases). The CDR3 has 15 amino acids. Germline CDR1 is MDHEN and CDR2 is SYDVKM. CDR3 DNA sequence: TGTGCTTCCGCTCGGACAGACTATAGCAATCAGCCCCAGCATTTT. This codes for CASARTDYSNQPQHF.

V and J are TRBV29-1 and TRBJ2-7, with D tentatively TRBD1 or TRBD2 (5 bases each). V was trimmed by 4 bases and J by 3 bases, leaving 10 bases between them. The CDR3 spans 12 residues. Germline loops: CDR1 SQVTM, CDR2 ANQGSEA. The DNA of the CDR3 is TGCAGCGTTGCGAGGGGCAGCTACGAGCAGTACTTC. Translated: CSVARGSYEQYF.

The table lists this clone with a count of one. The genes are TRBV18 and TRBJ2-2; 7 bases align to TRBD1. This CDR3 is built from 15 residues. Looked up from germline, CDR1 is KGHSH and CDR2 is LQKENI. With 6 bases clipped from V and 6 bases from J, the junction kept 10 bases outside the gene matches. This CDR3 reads CASSQQTGRPGELFF. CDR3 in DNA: TGTGCCAGCTCCCAGCAGACAGGGCGGCCCGGGGAGCTGTTTTTT.

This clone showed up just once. In DNA form, the CDR3 reads TGTGCCAGCAGCCACGCAGGGCCCAACACTGAAGCTTTCTTT. The encoded protein is CASSHAGPNTEAFF. J is TRBJ1-1 and V is TRBV4-2, with D maybe TRBD1 (5 bases). Germline lookup yields CDR1 LGHNA and CDR2 YNFKEQ. V shed 3 bases and J shed 2 bases, with 10 bases lying between them. The CDR3 is 14 amino acids.

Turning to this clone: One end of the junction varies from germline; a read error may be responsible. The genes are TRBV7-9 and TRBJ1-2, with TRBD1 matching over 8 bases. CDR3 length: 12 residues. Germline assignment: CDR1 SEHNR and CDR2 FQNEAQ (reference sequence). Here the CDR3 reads CASSLDVQGGLF. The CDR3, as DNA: TGTGCCAGCAGCTTAGACGTACAGGGGGGCCTCTTC.

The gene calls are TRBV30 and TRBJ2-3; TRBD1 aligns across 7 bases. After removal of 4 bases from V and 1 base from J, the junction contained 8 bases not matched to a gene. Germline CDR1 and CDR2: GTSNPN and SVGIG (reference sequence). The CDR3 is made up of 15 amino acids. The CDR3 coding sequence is TGTGCCTGGATGACGACAGGGTTGGGCACAGATACGCAGTATTTT. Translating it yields CAWMTTGLGTDTQYF. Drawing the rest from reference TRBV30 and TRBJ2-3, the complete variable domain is SQTIHQWPATLVQPVGSPLSLECTVEGTSNPNLYWYRQAAGRGLQLLFYSVGIGQISSEVPQNLSASRPQDRQFILSSKKLLLSDSGFYLCAWMTTGLGTDTQYFGPGTRLTVL.

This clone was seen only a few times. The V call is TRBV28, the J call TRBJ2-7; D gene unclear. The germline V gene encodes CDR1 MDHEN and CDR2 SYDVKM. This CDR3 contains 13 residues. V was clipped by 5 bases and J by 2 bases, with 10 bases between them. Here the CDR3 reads CASSRPVPYEQYF. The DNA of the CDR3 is TGTGCCAGCAGTCGCCCAGTCCCCTACGAGCAGTACTTC.

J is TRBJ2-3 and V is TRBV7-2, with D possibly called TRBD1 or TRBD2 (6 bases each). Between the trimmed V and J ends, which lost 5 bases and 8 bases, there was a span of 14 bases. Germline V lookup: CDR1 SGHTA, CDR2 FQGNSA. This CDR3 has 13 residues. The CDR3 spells CASSPGAAATQYF. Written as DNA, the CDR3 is TGTGCCAGCAGCCCGGGGGCAGCGGCTACGCAGTATTTT. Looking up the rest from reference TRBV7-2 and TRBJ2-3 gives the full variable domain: GAGVSQSPSNKVTEKGKDVELRCDPISGHTALYWYRQSLGQGLEFLIYFQGNSAPDKSGLPSDRFSAERTGGSVSTLTIQRTQQEDSAVYLCASSPGAAATQYFGPGTRLTVL.

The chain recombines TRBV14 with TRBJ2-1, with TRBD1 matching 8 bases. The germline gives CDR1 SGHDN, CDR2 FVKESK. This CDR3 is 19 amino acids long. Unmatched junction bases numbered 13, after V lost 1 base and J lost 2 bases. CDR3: CASSQVFGLGQGPYNEQFF. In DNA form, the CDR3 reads TGTGCCAGCAGCCAAGTCTTTGGGCTCGGACAGGGCCCCTACAATGAGCAGTTCTTC.

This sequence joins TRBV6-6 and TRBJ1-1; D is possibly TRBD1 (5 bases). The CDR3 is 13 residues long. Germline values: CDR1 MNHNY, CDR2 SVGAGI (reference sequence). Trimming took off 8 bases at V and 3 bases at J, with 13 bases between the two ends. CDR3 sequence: CASSRGTDTEAFF. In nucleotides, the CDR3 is TGTGCCAGCTCGCGGGGGACGGACACTGAAGCTTTCTTT.

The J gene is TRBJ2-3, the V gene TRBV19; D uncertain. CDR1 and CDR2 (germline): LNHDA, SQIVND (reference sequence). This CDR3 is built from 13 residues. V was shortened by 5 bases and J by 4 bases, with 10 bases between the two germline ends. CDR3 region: CASSSDPPDTQYF. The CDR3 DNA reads TGTGCCAGTAGTTCGGACCCCCCAGATACGCAGTATTTT.